Presented here are 28 T cell receptor beta chains from one specimen sequenced in a study of blood T cell repertoires in COVID-19. Generated by immunoSEQ multiplex PCR, the TCRdb table keeps only in-frame clones and is missing some. The sample holds more than 200,000 clones; less than 90% are singletons and the top ten take roughly a tenth. The sequencing sample was made of peripheral blood. These receptors were obtained from a woman older than 75 with COVID-19, enrolled during active disease.

V usage is TRBV30 and J usage is TRBJ1-4; TRBD1 aligns across 8 bases. V lost 2 bases, J lost 8 bases, and 4 bases stayed unmatched. Germline V gives CDR1 GTSNPN, CDR2 SVGIG (reference sequence). CDR3 length: 13 residues. CDR3 DNA: TGTGCCTGGAGTAGACAGGGGTGGGAAAAACTGTTTTTT. This codes for CAWSRQGWEKLFF.

V gene TRBV5-4 combines with J gene TRBJ1-1; 9 bases fit TRBD1. The junction had 5 bases not matched to a gene; V was cut back by 2 bases and J by 3 bases. Germline values: CDR1 SGHNT, CDR2 YYREEE (reference sequence). This CDR3 is 15 amino acids long. CDR3 residues: CASSFPDRGYTEAFF. CDR3 in DNA: TGTGCCAGCAGCTTTCCTGACAGGGGGTACACTGAAGCTTTCTTT.

V gene TRBV2 combines with J gene TRBJ2-1; tentatively, D is TRBD2 (7 bases). Trimming removed 0 bases from V and 3 bases from J, with 12 bases in between. Germline V gene data show CDR1 as SNHLY and CDR2 as FYNNEI. The length of the CDR3 is 16 residues. The CDR3 loop reads CASSEAGRGRYNEQFF. CDR3 coding DNA: TGTGCCAGCAGTGAAGCTGGGCGGGGGCGCTACAATGAGCAGTTCTTC.

This chain joins TRBV18 and TRBJ1-2, with D perhaps matching TRBD1 (5 bases). The CDR3 is 15 residues long. V shed 3 bases and J shed 5 bases, with 16 bases lying between them. Germline-derived CDR1 and CDR2 are KGHSH and LQKENI. The CDR3 loop is CASSPAGTGSYGYTF. The DNA of the CDR3 is TGTGCCAGCTCACCCGCGGGGACGGGAAGTTATGGCTACACCTTC.

This clone was recorded only once. This rearrangement joins TRBV18 to TRBJ2-5; D not resolved. The length of the CDR3 is 20 residues. Germline CDR1 KGHSH, CDR2 LQKENI. V shed 0 bases and J shed 1 base, with 24 bases lying between them. The CDR3, as DNA: TGTGCCAGCTCACCACCTAACCCAAATCTGAGTACCATCTCCCAAGAGACCCAGTACTTC. This translates into CASSPPNPNLSTISQETQYF.

The chain links TRBV4-1 to TRBJ2-3; TRBD2 matches 10 bases. Germline CDR1 and CDR2: MGHRA and YSYEKL. V lost 0 bases, J lost 2 bases, and 8 bases stayed unmatched. There are 18 residues in the CDR3. The CDR3: CASSQDQGSGGITDTQYF. CDR3 DNA sequence: TGCGCCAGCAGCCAAGATCAGGGTAGCGGGGGGATCACAGATACGCAGTATTTT.

The chain couples TRBV7-9 to TRBJ2-5, with 7 positions matching TRBD1. After removal of 5 bases from V and 5 bases from J, the junction contained 17 bases not matched to a gene. The CDR3 consists of 17 residues. The germline CDR1 and CDR2 sequences are SEHNR and FQNEAQ (reference sequence). In DNA form, the CDR3 reads TGTGCCAGCAGCAGCCGGGACAGCGGTTTCTCGGGGGAGACCCAGTACTTC. It translates to CASSSRDSGFSGETQYF.

V and J are TRBV5-1 and TRBJ1-1, with 7 bases that match TRBD1. The trim removed 1 base at V and 5 bases at J, leaving 5 bases unmatched. The CDR3 totals 14 residues. Germline V gene sequence: CDR1 SGHRS, CDR2 YFSETQ. CDR3 residues: CASSLSGRGTEAFF. Here the CDR3 DNA reads TGCGCCAGCAGCTTGTCGGGCAGGGGGACTGAAGCTTTCTTT.

The chain is built from TRBV7-6 and TRBJ2-5, with D unclear. The V and J ends lost 2 bases and 1 base respectively, with 8 bases between them. Germline assignment: CDR1 SGHVS and CDR2 FNYEAQ. The CDR3 extends over 14 amino acids. The CDR3 reads CASSLMYSQETQYF. The CDR3 DNA reads as TGTGCCAGCAGCTTAATGTACAGCCAAGAGACCCAGTACTTC.

This chain connects TRBV12-3 or TRBV12-4 to TRBJ2-1, with D uncertain. The CDR3 spans 12 residues. V gave up 3 bases and J gave up 7 bases, with 7 bases separating them. CDR3 in amino acids: CASSLVENEQFF. CDR3 nucleotides: TGTGCCAGCAGTTTGGTCGAGAATGAGCAGTTCTTC.

This clone was seen a few times. V is TRBV19 and J is TRBJ2-2, with TRBD1 matching over 9 bases. Germline CDR1 is LNHDA and CDR2 is SQIVND (reference sequence). J gave up 5 bases and V 9 bases, and 16 bases lay outside the gene matches. The CDR3 loop spans 17 amino acids. CDR3 protein: CASTKGRDRDRTGELFF. CDR3 bases: TGTGCCAGCACGAAGGGTCGGGACAGGGATAGAACCGGGGAGCTGTTTTTT.

V gene TRBV6-5 combines with J gene TRBJ2-1; TRBD2 aligns across 9 bases. The CDR3 covers 15 residues. Trimming removed 4 bases from V and 4 bases from J; junction bases left unmatched: 5. Per germline, CDR1 MNHEY and CDR2 SVGAGI. CDR3 loop: CASSSGLAQYNEQFF. In nucleotides, the CDR3 is TGTGCCAGCAGTTCTGGACTAGCGCAATACAATGAGCAGTTCTTC.

The chain links TRBV30 to TRBJ2-1; 11 bases line up with TRBD2. The CDR3 sequence is 15 residues long. V lost 4 bases, J lost 5 bases, and 7 bases stayed unmatched. Looked up from germline, CDR1 is GTSNPN and CDR2 is SVGIG (reference sequence). CDR3 amino acids: CAWKTGTSGDNEQFF. DNA for the CDR3: TGTGCCTGGAAAACCGGGACTAGCGGCGACAATGAGCAGTTCTTC.

This rearrangement joins TRBV6-2 or TRBV6-3 to TRBJ1-1, with D perhaps matching TRBD1 (6 bases). Trimming shortened V by 0 bases and J by 6 bases, and 20 bases separated the two germline ends. This CDR3 is 17 amino acids long. CDR1 is MNHEY and CDR2 is SVGEGT in the germline V gene. Written as DNA, the CDR3 is TGTGCCAGCAGTTACTCCCCCGACAGGAGTCCCACGGCTGAAGCTTTCTTT. Translation gives CASSYSPDRSPTAEAFF.

The chain couples TRBV15 to TRBJ1-4, with 11 bases lining up with TRBD1. The CDR3 spans 15 residues. From germline, CDR1 is LNHNV and CDR2 YYDKDF (reference sequence). After removal of 0 bases from V and 13 bases from J, the junction contained 7 bases not matched to a gene. This chain's CDR3 is CATSRESGQGAGLFF. CDR3 coding DNA: TGTGCCACCAGCAGAGAGTCAGGACAGGGGGCTGGACTGTTTTTT.

The V and J genes are TRBV4-2 and TRBJ1-4; 11 bases agree with TRBD1. Looked up from germline, CDR1 is LGHNA and CDR2 is YNFKEQ. V dropped 4 bases and J dropped 6; count of bases not matched to a gene: 4. There are 15 residues in the CDR3. The CDR3 nucleotides are TGTGCCAGCAGCCGATTGGGACAGGGGGATGAAAAACTGTTTTTT. Amino acids: CASSRLGQGDEKLFF.

The chain links TRBV27 to TRBJ2-1; the match to TRBD2 covers 7 bases. Germline CDR1 reads MNHEY; CDR2 reads SMNVEV (reference sequence). J gave up 1 base and V 6 bases, and 6 bases lay outside the gene matches. The CDR3 has 15 residues. DNA of the CDR3: TGTGCCAGCAGGGGTGGAGCGGGGTCCTACAATGAGCAGTTCTTC. Protein: CASRGGAGSYNEQFF.

V usage is TRBV10-3 and J usage is TRBJ2-3; 8 nucleotides agree with TRBD2. Trimming took 10 bases from V and 3 from J; bases not matched to a gene: 9. Germline values: CDR1 ENHRY, CDR2 SYGVKD. The CDR3 consists of 14 residues. CDR3 bases: TGTGCCACAAGCCCGGGGGGGCAAACAGATACGCAGTATTTT. This sequence encodes CATSPGGQTDTQYF.

This chain uses TRBV2 with TRBJ2-7; D is undetermined. Trimming shortened V by 4 bases and J by 6 bases, and 13 bases separated the two germline ends. Germline CDR1 SNHLY, CDR2 FYNNEI. The CDR3 covers 13 residues. The DNA of the CDR3 is TGTGCCAGCAGTGTTACCGGATCGGGCGAGCAGTACTTC. Encoded protein: CASSVTGSGEQYF.

On this clone itself: Other DNA sequences within the sample encode an identical CDR3. This chain joins TRBV28 and TRBJ2-5, with TRBD1 matching 8 bases. The CDR3 runs 15 residues. The junction had 10 bases not matched to a gene; V was cut back by 8 bases and J by 2 bases. Germline V gives CDR1 MDHEN, CDR2 SYDVKM. CDR3 coding DNA: TGTGCCAGCTCTCCGGCAGGGGGCCGGCAAGAGACCCAGTACTTC. It codes for CASSPAGGRQETQYF. The full variable domain, with the rest looked up from reference TRBV28 and TRBJ2-5, is DVKVTQSSRYLVKRTGEKVFLECVQDMDHENMFWYRQDPGLGLRLIYFSYDVKMKEKGDIPEGYSVSREKKERFSLILESASTNQTSMYLCASSPAGGRQETQYFGPGTRLLVL.

The CDR3 here is CASSQEALRAGTGYSYNEQFF. CDR3 nucleotides: TGTGCCAGCAGCCAAGAGGCCCTAAGGGCCGGGACAGGATACTCCTACAATGAGCAGTTCTTC. The chain has TRBV3-1 (or the pseudogene TRBV3-2) and TRBJ2-1; TRBD1 matches 8 bases. Unmatched junction bases numbered 16, after V lost 0 bases and J lost 0 bases. The CDR3 is 21 amino acids. In germline, CDR1 is LGHDT, CDR2 YNNKEL (reference sequence).

Regarding this clone: Other DNA sequences in the same sample also yield this CDR3. The chain is built from TRBV19 and TRBJ2-7, with TRBD2 matching 8 bases. J gave up 4 bases and V 3 bases, and 2 bases lay outside the gene matches. The CDR3 sequence is 13 residues long. CDR1 and CDR2 from the germline V gene are LNHDA and SQIVND (reference sequence). In nucleotides, the CDR3 is TGTGCCAGTAGTATCGGGAGGGGGTACGAGCAGTACGTC. Translating gives CASSIGRGYEQYV.

This clone was counted between two and nine times. V usage is TRBV5-6 and J usage is TRBJ1-2, with 7 bases matching TRBD1. The CDR3 loop spans 14 amino acids. Per the germline V gene, CDR1 is SGHDT and CDR2 is YYEEEE. Trimming removed 4 bases from V and 8 bases from J; junction bases left unmatched: 11. This CDR3 is CASSLAKGAGGYTF. CDR3 nucleotide sequence: TGTGCCAGCAGCCTGGCCAAGGGGGCGGGAGGCTACACCTTC.

V is TRBV15 and J is TRBJ2-1; 10 bases map to TRBD2. The CDR3 has 15 residues. CDR1 and CDR2 (germline): LNHNV, YYDKDF (reference sequence). Trimming took 1 base from V and 15 from J; bases not matched to a gene: 12. The CDR3 nucleotides read TGTGCCACCAGCAGAGCCGGGACTAGCGAACCGGGCGGGTTCTTC. Protein sequence: CATSRAGTSEPGGFF. Filled out from reference TRBV15 and TRBJ2-1, the complete variable domain reads DAMVIQNPRYQVTQFGKPVTLSCSQTLNHNVMYWYQQKSSQAPKLLFHYYDKDFNNEADTPDNFQSRRPNTSFCFLDIRSPGLGDTAMYLCATSRAGTSEPGGFFGPGTRLTVL.

The chain has TRBV2 and TRBJ2-7; 7 bases are shared with TRBD1. The germline V gene encodes CDR1 SNHLY and CDR2 FYNNEI. CDR3 length equals 14 residues. V was pared by 3 bases and J by 4 bases, with 6 bases of the junction left unmatched. The CDR3 DNA is TGTGCCAGCAGTGACGACAGGGCCCTATACGAGCAGTACTTC. Amino acids: CASSDDRALYEQYF.

This sequence joins TRBV7-9 and TRBJ1-1; D is ambiguous. In germline, CDR1 is SEHNR, CDR2 FQNEAQ (reference sequence). The length of the CDR3 is 17 residues. V was clipped by 0 bases and J by 2 bases, with 16 bases between them. Here the CDR3 reads CASSLALLREVNTEAFF. CDR3 DNA: TGTGCCAGCAGCTTAGCGCTATTGAGGGAAGTCAACACTGAAGCTTTCTTT.

This chain connects TRBV15 to TRBJ1-6, with 8 bases aligning to TRBD1. Germline assignment: CDR1 LNHNV and CDR2 YYDKDF (reference sequence). The trim removed 3 bases at V and 9 bases at J, leaving 1 base unmatched. CDR3 length equals 13 residues. CDR3 sequence: CATSRDRASPLHF. DNA of the CDR3: TGTGCCACCAGCAGGGACAGGGCTTCACCCCTCCACTTT.

The V call is TRBV5-1, the J call TRBJ1-6; a weak D match, TRBD1 (5 bases). With 0 bases removed from V and 9 bases from J, the gap between germline ends came to 13 bases. Germline values: CDR1 SGHRS, CDR2 YFSETQ. The CDR3 runs 15 residues. The CDR3 spells CASSLAGQGRSPLHF. The CDR3 region has the DNA TGCGCCAGCAGCTTGGCCGGCCAGGGTCGTTCACCCCTCCACTTT.